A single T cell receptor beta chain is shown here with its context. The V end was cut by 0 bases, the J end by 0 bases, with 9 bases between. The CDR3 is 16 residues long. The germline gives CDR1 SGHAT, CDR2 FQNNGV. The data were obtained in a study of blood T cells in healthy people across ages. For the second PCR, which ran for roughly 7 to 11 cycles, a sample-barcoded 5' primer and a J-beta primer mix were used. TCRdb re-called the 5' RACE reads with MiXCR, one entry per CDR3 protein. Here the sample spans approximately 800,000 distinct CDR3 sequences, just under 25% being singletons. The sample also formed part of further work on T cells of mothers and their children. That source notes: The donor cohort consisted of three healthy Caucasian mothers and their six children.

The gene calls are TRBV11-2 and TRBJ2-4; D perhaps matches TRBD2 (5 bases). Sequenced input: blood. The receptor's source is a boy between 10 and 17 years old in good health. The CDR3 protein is CASSLDPGLAKNIQYF. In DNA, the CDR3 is TGTGCCAGCAGCTTAGATCCCGGACTAGCCAAAAACATTCAGTACTTC.